The clone carrying this T cell receptor (beta chain) has more than one count but fewer than ten. As yet, its antigen is unknown. CDR1 LGHNA and CDR2 YNFKEQ come from the germline V gene. V was pared by 2 bases and J by 0 bases, with 10 bases between. The CDR3 runs 16 residues. One entry per CDR3 protein results from TCRdb running MiXCR on the RT-PCR reads. Of about 620,000 distinct CDR3 sequences detected, 12% appear once; the ten largest clones hold 10% to 13%. This entry comes from a study of response to subunit inactivated influenza vaccine. Broader study findings: That few new T cells are recruited by each seasonal influenza vaccination was the authors' suggestion.

The material was PBMCs from blood, obtained on the day of vaccination. The TCR sequence derives from a man aged 50 to 59 who received an inactivated influenza vaccine. The V call is TRBV4-2, the J call TRBJ2-2, with D maybe TRBD2 (6 bases). The CDR3 here is CASSQSWGANTGELFF. The CDR3 DNA follows: TGTGCCAGCAGCCAAAGTTGGGGGGCGAACACCGGGGAGCTGTTTTTT.